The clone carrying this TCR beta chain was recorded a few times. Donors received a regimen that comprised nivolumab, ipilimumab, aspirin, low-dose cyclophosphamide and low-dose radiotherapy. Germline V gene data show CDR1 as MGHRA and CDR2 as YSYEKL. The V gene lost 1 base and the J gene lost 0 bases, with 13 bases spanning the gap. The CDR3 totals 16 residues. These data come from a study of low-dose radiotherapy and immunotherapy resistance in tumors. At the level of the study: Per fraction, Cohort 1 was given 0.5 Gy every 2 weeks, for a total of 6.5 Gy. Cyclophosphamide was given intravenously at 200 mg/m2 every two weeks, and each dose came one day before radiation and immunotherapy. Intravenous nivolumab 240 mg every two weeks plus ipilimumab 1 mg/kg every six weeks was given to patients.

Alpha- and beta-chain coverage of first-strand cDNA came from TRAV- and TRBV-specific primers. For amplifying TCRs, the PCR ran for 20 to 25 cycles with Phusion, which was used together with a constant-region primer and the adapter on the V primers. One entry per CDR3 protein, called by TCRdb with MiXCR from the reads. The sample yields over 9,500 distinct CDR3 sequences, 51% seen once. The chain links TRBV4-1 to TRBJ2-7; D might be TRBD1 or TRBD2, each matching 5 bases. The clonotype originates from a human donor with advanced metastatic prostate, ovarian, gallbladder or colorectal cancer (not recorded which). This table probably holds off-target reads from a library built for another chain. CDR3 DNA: TGCGCCAGCAGCCAAGGAGGGGCCAGGAGCTCCTACGAGCAGTACTTC. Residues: CASSQGGARSSYEQYF.